One and the same sample provided the 10 T cell receptor beta chains below, sequenced in a study of blood T cell repertoires in COVID-19 (dated by TCRdb to 2018 to 2020). Libraries were constructed by the immunoSEQ multiplex PCR assay. The source is immuneACCESS, and TCRdb retained only in-frame sequences with V and J called. Part of the clones is not carried over; for the studies checked, unresolved V genes explain less than half of this, and the remainder is unexplained. This sample lists tens of thousands of clones; about four fifths were detected once. Of the sample, over 5.5% falls within the top ten clones. Sequencing was done on a sample of peripheral blood. The source of these receptors is a man in his sixties or seventies with COVID-19, enrolled during active disease.

As concerns this clone: In the same sample, other DNA sequences code for this CDR3. The genes are TRBV5-6 and TRBJ1-1; D is undetermined. The V and J ends lost 4 bases and 4 bases respectively, with 11 bases between them. CDR1 is SGHDT and CDR2 is YYEEEE in the germline V gene. The CDR3 sequence is 13 residues long. The CDR3, as DNA: TGTGCCAGCAGCCCCACAGAGGGCACTGAAGCTTTCTTT. It is translated as CASSPTEGTEAFF.

The chain combines TRBV5-1 with TRBJ2-1, with no clear D. The V gene lost 4 bases and the J gene lost 8 bases, with 10 bases spanning the gap. The germline V gene has CDR1 SGHRS and CDR2 YFSETQ. This CDR3 spans 12 amino acids. The CDR3 bases are TGCGCCAGCAGCCGATCACGGGATGAGCAGTTCTTC. Translated: CASSRSRDEQFF. Looking up the rest from reference TRBV5-1 and TRBJ2-1 gives the full variable domain: KAGVTQTPRYLIKTRGQQVTLSCSPISGHRSVSWYQQTPGQGLQFLFEYFSETQRNKGNFPGRFSGRQFSNSRSEMNVSTLELGDSALYLCASSRSRDEQFFGPGTRLTVL.

The chain links TRBV3-1 (or the pseudogene TRBV3-2) to TRBJ2-5; 12 positions match TRBD2. From germline, CDR1 is LGHDT and CDR2 YNNKEL (reference sequence). The CDR3 covers 17 residues. J lost 2 bases, V lost 1 base, and 5 bases had no gene match. The CDR3 DNA reads TGTGCCAGCAGCCAAGGGAGGCTAGCGGGGGGGCAAGAGACCCAGTACTTC. It translates to CASSQGRLAGGQETQYF.

The genes are TRBV7-6 and TRBJ2-5, with 8 bases lining up with TRBD2. The germline V gene has CDR1 SGHVS and CDR2 FNYEAQ. The CDR3 totals 18 residues. V shed 5 bases and J 5 bases; nucleotides not matched to a gene: 19. CDR3 region: CASSTGSRGGRPGETQYF. The DNA of the CDR3 is TGTGCCAGCAGCACCGGATCAAGGGGCGGGAGGCCGGGGGAGACCCAGTACTTC.

This clone appeared a single time. The chain recombines TRBV2 with TRBJ2-3, with D tentatively TRBD2 (7 bases). The CDR3 contains 16 residues. V gave up 4 bases and J gave up 1 base, with 15 bases separating them. Per germline, CDR1 SNHLY and CDR2 FYNNEI. The CDR3 loop reads CASSGGGEGGTDTQYF. The CDR3 DNA reads as TGTGCCAGCAGTGGAGGAGGGGAGGGGGGCACAGATACGCAGTATTTT.

J is TRBJ1-2 and V is TRBV29-1, with 8 bases that match TRBD1. There are 12 residues in the CDR3. From germline, CDR1 is SQVTM and CDR2 ANQGSEA. Trimming removed 4 bases from V and 10 bases from J; junction bases left unmatched: 8. CDR3 sequence reads: CSVGPRGRDYTF. The CDR3 DNA reads as TGCAGCGTTGGTCCCAGGGGGCGAGACTACACCTTC. The complete variable domain, with remaining parts taken from reference TRBV29-1 and TRBJ1-2, reads SAVISQKPSRDICQRGTSLTIQCQVDSQVTMMFWYRQQPGQSLTLIATANQGSEATYESGFVIDKFPISRPNLTFSTLTVSNMSPEDSSIYLCSVGPRGRDYTFGSGTRLTVV.

A single count supports this clone. The chain combines TRBV18 with TRBJ1-4; TRBD1 aligns across 9 bases. CDR3 size: 17 residues. Trimming cost V 6 bases and J 7 bases; bases outside gene matches: 15. Germline lookup yields CDR1 KGHSH and CDR2 LQKENI. CDR3 loop: CASSPKSTYRGREKLFF. The DNA for the CDR3 is TGTGCCAGCTCGCCCAAAAGCACGTACAGGGGGCGTGAAAAACTGTTTTTT.

This clone was seen repeatedly, ten times or more. The chain has TRBV19 and TRBJ2-7, with a tentative D call TRBD2 (6 bases). The ends were cut back, 3 bases at V and 6 bases at J, with 12 bases in the middle. The CDR3 has 13 amino acids. CDR1 and CDR2 (germline): LNHDA, SQIVND (reference sequence). The DNA of the CDR3 is TGTGCCAGTAGTATTTCGGGGGTGCGCGAGCAGTACTTC. Its protein is CASSISGVREQYF. The full variable domain, in which reference TRBV19 and TRBJ2-7 provide the parts outside the CDR3, is DGGITQSPKYLFRKEGQNVTLSCEQNLNHDAMYWYRQDPGQGLRLIYYSQIVNDFQKGDIAEGYSVSREKKESFPLTVTSAQKNPTAFYLCASSISGVREQYFGPGTRLTVT.

This sequence joins TRBV7-9 and TRBJ1-2; D possibly corresponds to TRBD1 (6 bases). CDR1 and CDR2 (germline): SEHNR, FQNEAQ (reference sequence). The V and J ends lost 7 bases and 4 bases respectively, with 16 bases between them. CDR3 length: 14 residues. CDR3 sequence: CASNQGGGGYGYTF. The CDR3 DNA is TGTGCCAGCAACCAGGGTGGGGGCGGCTATGGCTACACCTTC.

The rearrangement joins TRBV5-4 to TRBJ2-7; TRBD1 aligns across 10 bases. The germline gives CDR1 SGHNT, CDR2 YYREEE (reference sequence). The V segment lost 4 bases and the J segment 3 bases; nucleotides outside the gene matches: 7. The CDR3 totals 15 residues. The CDR3: CASSAPGQGIYEQYF. The DNA for the CDR3 is TGTGCCAGCAGCGCGCCGGGACAGGGGATCTACGAGCAGTACTTC.